These T cell receptor beta chains were read from a single sample in a study of control samples from healthy donors and cancer patients. TCRdb keeps only in-frame clones here, not all; method: immunoSEQ multiplex PCR. The table has about 18,000 clones, approximately 80% seen once. Specimen: PBMCs. These receptor sequences come from a woman in her seventies with lung cancer. The CDR3 runs from the conserved cysteine through the conserved F or W. A D gene is named only where the DNA matches it firmly. For some rows the clone size is stated as once, few or many, or as a class when expanded; others skip it.

d_call: TRBD2
j_call: TRBJ2-7
clone_size: once
v_call: TRBV7-6
cdr3_nt: TGTGCCAGCAGCCTAGGACTAGCAGGGGAGCAGTACTTC
cdr3_aa: CASSLGLAGEQYF

d_call: NA
j_call: TRBJ1-1
clone_size: NA
v_call: TRBV6-5
cdr3_nt: TGTGCCAGCAGCCCCAGGGACCCCCGAGCGGCTTTCTTT
cdr3_aa: CASSPRDPRAAFF

d_call: NA
j_call: TRBJ2-2
clone_size: medium-sized
v_call: TRBV7-2
cdr3_nt: TGTGCCAGCAGCCCTACTCCCTCCGGGGAGCTGTTTTTT
cdr3_aa: CASSPTPSGELFF

d_call: NA
j_call: TRBJ1-5
clone_size: NA
v_call: TRBV19
cdr3_nt: TGTGCCAGTAGTCTGGACAGTAATCAGCCCCAGCATTTT
cdr3_aa: CASSLDSNQPQHF

d_call: NA
j_call: TRBJ2-7
clone_size: NA
v_call: TRBV3-1/TRBV3-2
cdr3_nt: TGTGCCAGCAGCCCTCGGGCGGGAATTAACTACGAGCAGTACTTC
cdr3_aa: CASSPRAGINYEQYF

d_call: NA
j_call: TRBJ2-1
clone_size: NA
v_call: TRBV3-1/TRBV3-2
cdr3_nt: TGTGCCAGCAGCCCAGGGTCAGGGGATCCCTACAATGAGCAGTTCTTC
cdr3_aa: CASSPGSGDPYNEQFF

d_call: TRBD1
j_call: TRBJ2-1
clone_size: once
v_call: TRBV29-1
cdr3_nt: TGCAGCGTGCCGGGACAGGGGGAGAATGAGCAGTTCTTC
cdr3_aa: CSVPGQGENEQFF

d_call: TRBD2
j_call: TRBJ2-7
clone_size: NA
v_call: TRBV4-2
cdr3_nt: TGTGCCAGCAGCCAAGATAGTACTAGCGGGAGCGAGCAGTACTTC
cdr3_aa: CASSQDSTSGSEQYF

d_call: TRBD2
j_call: TRBJ2-7
clone_size: once
v_call: TRBV5-8
cdr3_nt: TGTGCCAGCAGCCGGGGACTAGCGGGAAATCGGTACGAGCAGTACTTC
cdr3_aa: CASSRGLAGNRYEQYF

d_call: NA
j_call: TRBJ2-1
clone_size: few
v_call: TRBV4-1
cdr3_nt: TGCGCCAGCAGCCAAGATCGCCAGGCTACCTACAATGAGCAGTTCTTC
cdr3_aa: CASSQDRQATYNEQFF

d_call: TRBD2
j_call: TRBJ2-1
clone_size: NA
v_call: TRBV9
cdr3_nt: TGTGCCAGCAGCTTGGATCTCGGCGGAGCGGGGATCAATGAGCAGTTCTTC
cdr3_aa: CASSLDLGGAGINEQFF

d_call: TRBD1
j_call: TRBJ2-1
clone_size: NA
v_call: TRBV12-5
cdr3_nt: TGTGCTAGTGGTCGGCGGACAGGGGGCGGAGATGAGCAGTTCTTC
cdr3_aa: CASGRRTGGGDEQFF

d_call: TRBD1
j_call: TRBJ1-1
clone_size: NA
v_call: TRBV2
cdr3_nt: TGTGCCAGCAGGTCATTGACAGGGATATCTGAAGCTTTCTTT
cdr3_aa: CASRSLTGISEAFF

d_call: NA
j_call: TRBJ1-3
clone_size: NA
v_call: TRBV7-8
cdr3_nt: TGTGCCAGCAGCACCAGGGGTGTCGGAAACACCATATATTTT
cdr3_aa: CASSTRGVGNTIYF

d_call: NA
j_call: TRBJ2-1
clone_size: once
v_call: TRBV19
cdr3_nt: TGTGCCAGTAGCCACAGGGACAATGAGCAGTTCTTC
cdr3_aa: CASSHRDNEQFF

d_call: TRBD2
j_call: TRBJ2-1
clone_size: NA
v_call: TRBV19
cdr3_nt: TGTGCCAGTAGCAAGCGGGAGGGAGGCTACAATGAGCAGTTCTTC
cdr3_aa: CASSKREGGYNEQFF

d_call: TRBD1
j_call: TRBJ1-6
clone_size: NA
v_call: TRBV4-3
cdr3_nt: TGCGCCAGCAGCCAAGAGGGGGGACAGGGGGTTTCACCCCTCCACTTT
cdr3_aa: CASSQEGGQGVSPLHF

d_call: NA
j_call: TRBJ2-7
clone_size: NA
v_call: TRBV2
cdr3_nt: TGTGCCAGCAGTGGGGACCGAACCTACGAGCAGTACTTC
cdr3_aa: CASSGDRTYEQYF

d_call: NA
j_call: TRBJ1-1
clone_size: NA
v_call: TRBV21-1
cdr3_nt: TGTGCCAGCAGCAAAGTAAGAGACACTGAAGCTTTCTTT
cdr3_aa: CASSKVRDTEAFF

d_call: TRBD2
j_call: TRBJ2-6
clone_size: NA
v_call: TRBV2
cdr3_nt: TGTGCCAGCAGTGCTCCCCCTAGCGGGATCCCTTTCTCTGGGGCCAACGTCCTGACTTTC
cdr3_aa: CASSAPPSGIPFSGANVLTF

d_call: NA
j_call: TRBJ1-5
clone_size: NA
v_call: TRBV27
cdr3_nt: TGTGCCAGCAGTTTATCTACCGGTTATCAGCCCCAGCATTTT
cdr3_aa: CASSLSTGYQPQHF

d_call: TRBD2
j_call: TRBJ2-1
clone_size: NA
v_call: TRBV27
cdr3_nt: TGTGCCAGCAGTTCCTCGACTAGCGGTACCCTCTCCTACAATGAGCAGTTCTTC
cdr3_aa: CASSSSTSGTLSYNEQFF

d_call: NA
j_call: TRBJ2-7
clone_size: once
v_call: TRBV6-2/TRBV6-3
cdr3_nt: TGTGCCAGCAGTTATAATGACCGAATTGGAGGCTACGAGCAGTACTTC
cdr3_aa: CASSYNDRIGGYEQYF

d_call: TRBD2
j_call: TRBJ2-1
clone_size: NA
v_call: TRBV2
cdr3_nt: TGTGCCAGCAGCGCACTAGCGGCTAATAGCAATGAGCAGTTCTTC
cdr3_aa: CASSALAANSNEQFF

d_call: TRBD1
j_call: TRBJ2-3
clone_size: NA
v_call: TRBV6-5
cdr3_nt: TGTGCCAGCAGTTACTCGAGGGACAGGGTAACAGATACGCAGTATTTT
cdr3_aa: CASSYSRDRVTDTQYF

d_call: NA
j_call: TRBJ1-3
clone_size: NA
v_call: TRBV30
cdr3_nt: TGTGCCTGGACCGGACAGACCGGCAACACCATATATTTT
cdr3_aa: CAWTGQTGNTIYF

d_call: NA
j_call: TRBJ2-7
clone_size: NA
v_call: TRBV10-2
cdr3_nt: TGCGCCAGCAGTGCGGAGTGGGATATGACGGCCGAGCAGTACTTC
cdr3_aa: CASSAEWDMTAEQYF

d_call: TRBD2
j_call: TRBJ2-7
clone_size: NA
v_call: TRBV6-6
cdr3_nt: TGTGCCAGCAGTTACTCGACTAGCGGGACCTACGAGCAGTACTTC
cdr3_aa: CASSYSTSGTYEQYF

d_call: NA
j_call: TRBJ1-5
clone_size: NA
v_call: TRBV14
cdr3_nt: TGTGCCAGCAGCCAAGGAGGGGTTCAGCCCCAGCATTTT
cdr3_aa: CASSQGGVQPQHF

d_call: NA
j_call: TRBJ1-4
clone_size: NA
v_call: TRBV3-1/TRBV3-2
cdr3_nt: TGTGCCAGCAGCCTGCTTGGGGGGAACGAAAAACTGTTTTTT
cdr3_aa: CASSLLGGNEKLFF

d_call: NA
j_call: TRBJ2-3
clone_size: NA
v_call: TRBV7-2
cdr3_nt: TGTGCCAGCAGCTTGGAAGGGAGCACAGATACGCAGTATTTT
cdr3_aa: CASSLEGSTDTQYF

d_call: TRBD2
j_call: TRBJ2-3
clone_size: NA
v_call: TRBV7-9
cdr3_nt: TGTGCCAGCAGTCTCTCGGGACTAGCGGGAGCAGATACGCAGTATTTT
cdr3_aa: CASSLSGLAGADTQYF

d_call: NA
j_call: TRBJ2-3
clone_size: NA
v_call: TRBV12-3/TRBV12-4
cdr3_nt: TGTGCCAGCAGTTTGAAGGTGGGGGAGGTTCATTTT
cdr3_aa: CASSLKVGEVHF

d_call: TRBD1
j_call: TRBJ1-2
clone_size: NA
v_call: TRBV19
cdr3_nt: TGTGCCAGTAGTATCTCCCGAGACAGGGGGCAATATGGCTACACCTTC
cdr3_aa: CASSISRDRGQYGYTF

d_call: NA
j_call: TRBJ2-1
clone_size: NA
v_call: TRBV20-1
cdr3_nt: TGCAGTGCTAGTAAACTAGCCTTGAATAATGAGCAGTTCTTC
cdr3_aa: CSASKLALNNEQFF

d_call: NA
j_call: TRBJ1-5
clone_size: NA
v_call: TRBV5-1
cdr3_nt: TGCGCCAGCAGCTTGGGGGCGGGGGGACATCAGCCCCAGCATTTT
cdr3_aa: CASSLGAGGHQPQHF

d_call: NA
j_call: TRBJ2-7
clone_size: NA
v_call: TRBV2
cdr3_nt: TGTGCCAGCAACGAATCTCCCGGTTCGCGGCAGTACTTC
cdr3_aa: CASNESPGSRQYF

d_call: NA
j_call: TRBJ2-2
clone_size: NA
v_call: TRBV2
cdr3_nt: TGTGCCAGCAGTGAAGGGCGGGTGAGCACCGGGGAGCTGTTTTTT
cdr3_aa: CASSEGRVSTGELFF

d_call: NA
j_call: TRBJ2-7
clone_size: NA
v_call: TRBV5-1
cdr3_nt: TGCGCCAGCAGCTTGGTTCCAGCTCCTACTACCTACGAGCAGTACTTC
cdr3_aa: CASSLVPAPTTYEQYF

d_call: NA
j_call: TRBJ1-1
clone_size: NA
v_call: TRBV7-2
cdr3_nt: TGTGCCAGCAGCTTTCAGACAGGGAACACTGAAGCTTTCTTT
cdr3_aa: CASSFQTGNTEAFF

d_call: NA
j_call: TRBJ1-1
clone_size: NA
v_call: TRBV14
cdr3_nt: TGTGCCAGCAGCCTGGATATAAGTTCTGAAGCTTTCTTT
cdr3_aa: CASSLDISSEAFF

d_call: NA
j_call: TRBJ1-6
clone_size: NA
v_call: TRBV28
cdr3_nt: TGTGCCAGCAGTAGTCTACAGGAGTATAATTCACCCCTCCACTTT
cdr3_aa: CASSSLQEYNSPLHF

d_call: TRBD1
j_call: TRBJ1-1
clone_size: NA
v_call: TRBV5-6
cdr3_nt: TGTGCCAGCAGCTTGAGAGGGACAGGGGGCACTGAAGCTTTCTTT
cdr3_aa: CASSLRGTGGTEAFF

d_call: TRBD1
j_call: TRBJ1-4
clone_size: NA
v_call: TRBV4-3
cdr3_nt: TGCGCCAGCAGCCAAGCTTCCGGGACAGGGATCTCGCGAGGGGAAAAACTGTTTTTT
cdr3_aa: CASSQASGTGISRGEKLFF

d_call: NA
j_call: TRBJ2-3
clone_size: NA
v_call: TRBV7-9
cdr3_nt: TGTGCCAGCAGCTCGGGAGTTAGCACAGATACGCAGTATTTT
cdr3_aa: CASSSGVSTDTQYF

d_call: TRBD2
j_call: TRBJ2-1
clone_size: NA
v_call: TRBV14
cdr3_nt: TGTGCCAGCAGCCCAATAGCGGGAGGAGTAGTCGGTGAGCAGTTCTTC
cdr3_aa: CASSPIAGGVVGEQFF